The 14 T cell receptor beta chains presented below share a single source sample, sequenced in a study of CD8+ T cells in alopecia areata. Isolated RNA was reverse transcribed into cDNA used as the sequencing template. Sequencing used immunoSEQ multiplex PCR; TCRdb keeps in-frame clones, though not all of them. The sample carries about 120,000 clones, 40% to 55% recorded once. Sequencing was done on a sample of NKG2D-low CD8+ T cells sorted from blood. Source of these receptors: a human donor with alopecia areata.

Worth noting for this clone: Other nucleotide sequences from this sample produce the same CDR3. The chain carries TRBV7-9 and TRBJ2-1; no firm D call. Per germline, CDR1 SEHNR and CDR2 FQNEAQ (reference sequence). The length of the CDR3 is 12 residues. V lost 3 bases to trimming and J lost 4 bases, with 4 bases between them. The chain's CDR3 is CASSLGYNEQFF. Here the CDR3 DNA reads TGTGCCAGCAGCTTGGGTTACAATGAGCAGTTCTTC.

With respect to this clone: The sample contains more than one DNA sequence encoding this CDR3. This chain links TRBV5-1 with TRBJ2-1; TRBD2 is a possible D gene (5 bases). Trimming cost V 0 bases and J 8 bases, with 6 bases left between them. The CDR3 is made up of 12 amino acids. Germline lookup yields CDR1 SGHRS and CDR2 YFSETQ. Here the CDR3 DNA reads TGCGCCAGCAGCTTGGCCGGGGATGAGCAGTTCTTC. Its protein is CASSLAGDEQFF.

V is TRBV5-6 and J is TRBJ1-5, with D possibly TRBD1 on 5 matching bases. Germline assignment: CDR1 SGHDT and CDR2 YYEEEE. V gave up 2 bases and J gave up 6 bases, with 9 bases separating them. The CDR3 is 13 amino acids. The CDR3: CASSLGEGQPQHF. The CDR3 DNA is TGTGCCAGCAGCTTAGGGGAAGGTCAGCCCCAGCATTTT.

The V call is TRBV5-1, the J call TRBJ2-7; a weak D match, TRBD2 (6 bases). V was trimmed by 2 bases and J by 1 base, leaving 10 bases between them. The CDR3 has 14 residues. In germline, CDR1 is SGHRS, CDR2 YFSETQ. The CDR3: CASSFGGDSYEQYF. As DNA, the CDR3 is TGCGCCAGCAGCTTTGGCGGGGATTCCTACGAGCAGTACTTC.

The V gene is TRBV9, the J gene TRBJ2-3; 8 bases match TRBD1. From germline, CDR1 is SGDLS and CDR2 YYNGEE. The ends lost 3 bases at V and 4 bases at J; junction bases unmatched: 4. The CDR3 runs to 14 residues. The chain's CDR3 is CASSGQGRADTQYF. The DNA of the CDR3 is TGTGCCAGCAGCGGACAGGGGCGTGCAGATACGCAGTATTTT.

V and J are TRBV9 and TRBJ1-1; D call uncertain. The CDR3 length is 13 residues. CDR1 is SGDLS, CDR2 YYNGEE, per germline. Trimming pared 4 bases from V and 0 bases from J, leaving 7 bases between. The chain's CDR3 is CASSKGMNTEAFF. DNA of the CDR3: TGTGCCAGCAGCAAGGGCATGAACACTGAAGCTTTCTTT.

This clone was seen more than once but under ten times. V is TRBV29-1 and J is TRBJ2-7, with D unclear. Trimming removed 6 bases at V and 3 bases at J, with 15 bases between. CDR1 is SQVTM, CDR2 ANQGSEA, per germline. This CDR3 comprises 13 residues. DNA for the CDR3: TGCAGCGTCAATCATCCACAGAGCTACGAGCAGTACTTC. This codes for CSVNHPQSYEQYF.

The chain has TRBV2 and TRBJ2-3; 7 bases fit TRBD2. CDR1 is SNHLY and CDR2 is FYNNEI in the germline V gene. V lost 1 base, J lost 4 bases, and 5 bases stayed unmatched. CDR3 length: 15 residues. The CDR3 sequence is CASSEERGWPDTQYF. DNA of the CDR3: TGTGCCAGCAGTGAAGAGCGGGGCTGGCCAGATACGCAGTATTTT.

The CDR3 loop is CSVEVAGWGSDTQYF. The CDR3 DNA reads as TGCAGCGTTGAAGTGGCAGGATGGGGTTCAGATACGCAGTATTTT. The chain links TRBV29-1 to TRBJ2-3, with no clear D. The CDR3 loop spans 15 amino acids. The V and J ends lost 1 base and 4 bases respectively, with 15 bases between them. Germline CDR1 is SQVTM and CDR2 is ANQGSEA.

V gene TRBV29-1 combines with J gene TRBJ2-6; D remains unclear. Germline V gene lookup returns CDR1 SQVTM and CDR2 ANQGSEA. The V end lost 3 bases, the J end lost 0 bases, and 15 bases lay between the germline ends. The CDR3 consists of 17 residues. The CDR3 reads CSVDWPGSHSGANVLTF. The DNA for the CDR3 is TGCAGCGTTGATTGGCCGGGCAGCCACTCTGGGGCCAACGTCCTGACTTTC.

The chain links TRBV6-4 to TRBJ2-1; a possible D gene is TRBD1 (5 bases). The CDR3 has 13 amino acids. Germline loops: CDR1 MRHNA, CDR2 SNTAGT. The V end lost 5 bases, the J end lost 3 bases, and 8 bases lay between the germline ends. The CDR3 sequence is CASSSDSYNEQFF. Written as DNA, the CDR3 is TGTGCCAGCAGTTCCGACAGCTACAATGAGCAGTTCTTC.

This rearrangement joins TRBV30 to TRBJ2-7, with D perhaps matching TRBD2 (5 bases). The CDR3 spans 11 residues. The V end lost 3 bases, the J end lost 5 bases, and 8 bases lay between the germline ends. The V gene's germline CDR1 is GTSNPN and CDR2 SVGIG (reference sequence). The CDR3 bases are TGTGCCTGGAGCCTAGCAGACGAGCAGTACTTC. Residues: CAWSLADEQYF.

In its sample, this clone was seen a few times. CDR3 sequence (DNA): TGTGCCAGCAGTTTAATAGCGGGAGGAACCTACGAGCAGTACTTC. Protein: CASSLIAGGTYEQYF. V gene TRBV27 combines with J gene TRBJ2-7, with 10 bases identical to TRBD2. CDR1 and CDR2 (germline): MNHEY, SMNVEV (reference sequence). Trimming at V came to 2 bases and at J to 2 bases, leaving 3 bases not matched to a gene. CDR3 length: 15 amino acids.

This chain uses TRBV5-1 with TRBJ2-5; D possibly corresponds to TRBD2 (5 bases). Germline V lookup: CDR1 SGHRS, CDR2 YFSETQ. The CDR3 loop spans 15 amino acids. V lost 1 base, J lost 5 bases, and 15 bases lay in between. CDR3 sequence (DNA): TGCGCCAGCAGCTTGACTAGTCCTGTCGTGGAGACCCAGTACTTC. This codes for CASSLTSPVVETQYF.